These 8 T cell receptor beta chains came from one sample sequenced in a study of T cell responses to AZD1222 COVID-19 vaccine. TCRdb's copy holds only in-frame clones and misses some; the assay was immunoSEQ multiplex PCR. The table has 100,000 to 150,000 clones, approximately 88% seen once. The sample here was peripheral blood, taken on day 0 of MenACWY control vaccination. The receptors shown here come from an adult in good health.

The chain recombines TRBV27 with TRBJ1-1, with a tentative D call TRBD1 (6 bases). The germline V gene has CDR1 MNHEY and CDR2 SMNVEV (reference sequence). The V and J ends lost 3 bases and 4 bases respectively, with 9 bases between them. The CDR3 has 13 residues. The CDR3 spells CASSFVRGTEAFF. CDR3 coding DNA: TGTGCCAGCAGTTTCGTCAGGGGCACTGAAGCTTTCTTT.

This clone has more than one count but fewer than ten. This chain uses TRBV29-1 with TRBJ1-1; possibly TRBD1 for D (5 bases). In germline, CDR1 is SQVTM, CDR2 ANQGSEA. CDR3 length: 11 amino acids. V was clipped by 6 bases and J by 7 bases, with 12 bases between them. Written as DNA, the CDR3 is TGCAGCGTGATACGGGGGGGTGAAGCTTTCTTT. This encodes CSVIRGGEAFF.

The chain recombines TRBV5-1 with TRBJ2-7; 9 bases are a match to TRBD1. J lost 6 bases, V lost 4 bases, and 14 bases had no gene match. Germline V gene lookup returns CDR1 SGHRS and CDR2 YFSETQ. The CDR3 spans 16 residues. CDR3 in amino acids: CASSPTWDRDEGEQYF. In DNA, the CDR3 is TGCGCCAGCAGCCCAACCTGGGACAGGGACGAAGGCGAGCAGTACTTC.

The chain links TRBV18 to TRBJ1-1; weak D call: TRBD1 (5 bases). The CDR3 has 15 residues. V was clipped by 2 bases and J by 0 bases, with 10 bases between them. Germline V CDR1 and CDR2: KGHSH, LQKENI. The CDR3 DNA reads as TGTGCCAGCTCACCAGCCGGGGCCATGAACACTGAAGCTTTCTTT. It translates to CASSPAGAMNTEAFF.

This clone was counted a single time. CDR3 loop: CASSPLGGGAYEQYF. The CDR3 coding sequence is TGTGCCAGCAGCCCCCTCGGGGGAGGGGCCTACGAGCAGTACTTC. The chain has TRBV7-9 and TRBJ2-7; TRBD2 matches 7 bases. CDR1 is SEHNR and CDR2 is FQNEAQ in the germline V gene (reference sequence). The CDR3 is 15 residues long. J lost 2 bases, V lost 5 bases, and 9 bases had no gene match. Supplemented by reference TRBV7-9 and TRBJ2-7, the full variable domain reads DTGVSQNPRHKITKRGQNVTFRCDPISEHNRLYWYRQTLGQGPEFLTYFQNEAQLEKSRLLSDRFSAERPKGSFSTLEIQRTEQGDSAMYLCASSPLGGGAYEQYFGPGTRLTVT.

V is TRBV28 and J is TRBJ1-1, with D possibly matching TRBD1 (5 bases). Trimming left V 3 bases short and J 1 base short, with 12 bases between. From germline, CDR1 is MDHEN and CDR2 SYDVKM. The CDR3 length is 15 residues. The CDR3 DNA sequence: TGTGCCAGCAGTTTGGGGGGGATAGGGAACACTGAAGCTTTCTTT. Translation gives CASSLGGIGNTEAFF.

V usage is TRBV2 and J usage is TRBJ1-1; 7 nucleotides line up with TRBD1. This CDR3 is built from 14 residues. The V and J ends lost 7 bases and 5 bases, in that order; junction bases with no gene match: 10. Germline V gene data show CDR1 as SNHLY and CDR2 as FYNNEI. The CDR3 protein is CASMNKGARTEAFF. The CDR3 nucleotides are TGTGCCAGCATGAACAAGGGGGCCCGTACTGAAGCTTTCTTT.

The chain couples TRBV2 to TRBJ2-1, with D possibly being TRBD2 (5 bases). This CDR3 is 12 amino acids long. Trimming shortened V by 6 bases and J by 7 bases, and 10 bases separated the two germline ends. The germline gives CDR1 SNHLY, CDR2 FYNNEI. For the CDR3, the DNA is TGTGCCAGCAGGCGTCAGCGGAATGAGCAGTTCTTC. Translating gives CASRRQRNEQFF.